This TCR beta chain comes out of a study of blood T cell repertoires in COVID-19. In Seattle, patients joined the study during active infection and were tracked longitudinally. Libraries were prepared by immunoSEQ multiplex PCR; TCRdb keeps only in-frame clonotypes and omits some of them. Of fewer than 250,000 clones listed, around four fifths were seen once; the top ten hold 10%. The junction had 3 bases not matched to a gene; V was cut back by 2 bases and J by 2 bases. The CDR3 runs to 14 residues. Germline-derived CDR1 and CDR2 are SGHTA and FQGNSA. Sequenced input: peripheral blood. This clonotype was sampled from a woman aged 80 or over with COVID-19, enrolled during active disease. This sequence joins TRBV7-2 and TRBJ2-7; TRBD1 matches 7 bases. In nucleotides, the CDR3 is TGTGCCAGCAGCTTAAACAGGGGTCCCTACGAGCAGTACTTC. Its protein product is CASSLNRGPYEQYF.